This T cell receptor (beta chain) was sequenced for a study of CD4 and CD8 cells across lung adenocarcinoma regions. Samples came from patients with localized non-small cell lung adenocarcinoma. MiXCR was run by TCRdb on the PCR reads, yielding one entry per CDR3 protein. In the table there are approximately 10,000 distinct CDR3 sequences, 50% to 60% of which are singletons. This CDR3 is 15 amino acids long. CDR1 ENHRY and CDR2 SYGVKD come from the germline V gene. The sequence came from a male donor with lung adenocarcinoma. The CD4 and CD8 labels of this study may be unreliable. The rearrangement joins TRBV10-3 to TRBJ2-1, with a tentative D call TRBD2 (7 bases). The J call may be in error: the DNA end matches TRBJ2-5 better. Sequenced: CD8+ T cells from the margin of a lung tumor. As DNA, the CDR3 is TGTGCCGGGGGGCCCGGGGGCGGGGGCAAAGAGACCCAGTACTTC. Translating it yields CAGGPGGGGKETQYF.